Shown below are 29 T cell receptor beta chains from a single sample sequenced in a study. Cells sorted as Tregs were CD4+, CD25+ and CD127-/low. TCRdb re-called the 5' RACE reads with MiXCR, one entry per CDR3 protein. This sample has approximately 11,000 distinct CDR3 sequences, with roughly 29% found just once. Input material: Tregs sorted from a lymph node. These receptors came from a female donor with breast cancer.

Concerning this clonotype: The conserved phenylalanine or tryptophan normally closing the CDR3 is absent here, so this likely arose from a read error. V gene TRBV15 combines with J gene TRBJ1-2, with 10 bases aligning to TRBD1. Germline V gene data show CDR1 as LNHNV and CDR2 as YYDKDF (reference sequence). The CDR3 loop spans 15 amino acids. CDR3 protein: CATSSGTGVTYDYTV. In DNA form, the CDR3 reads TGTGCCACCAGCAGCGGGACAGGGGTTACCTATGACTACACCGTC.

Relative to its sample, this clonotype is medium-sized. The J gene is TRBJ2-1, the V gene TRBV6-5; perhaps TRBD2 as D (6 bases). Trimming removed 6 bases at V and 9 bases at J, with 18 bases between. The germline CDR1 and CDR2 sequences are MNHEY and SVGAGI. This CDR3 has 14 amino acids. The CDR3 nucleotides read TGTGCCAGCAGCCGGCCCAGACTAGAGTCTGAGCAGTTCTTC. Translating gives CASSRPRLESEQFF.

This clonotype occurred many times. The rearrangement links TRBV20-1 to TRBJ2-7; maybe TRBD1 (6 bases). CDR1 is DFQATT and CDR2 is SNEGSKA in the germline V gene (reference sequence). This CDR3 contains 15 residues. V lost 1 base and J 3 bases, leaving 16 bases between the germline ends. In DNA form, the CDR3 reads TGCAGTGCTAGAGCGGCACAGGGATTGGTCTACGAGCAGTACTTC. It specifies CSARAAQGLVYEQYF.

At least ten counts were recorded for this clonotype. V usage is TRBV4-1 and J usage is TRBJ2-1, with 10 positions matching TRBD1. J lost 8 bases, V lost 1 base, and 5 bases had no gene match. The CDR3 has 15 residues. The V gene's germline CDR1 is MGHRA and CDR2 YSYEKL. CDR3 sequence: CASSQGQGALDEQFF. The CDR3 DNA reads as TGCGCCAGCAGCCAAGGACAGGGGGCTCTCGATGAGCAGTTCTTC.

In this sample, this clonotype turned up a few times. The chain couples TRBV7-8 to TRBJ1-5; D may be TRBD1 (5 bases). V was shortened by 1 base and J by 6 bases, with 13 bases between the two germline ends. The germline V gene encodes CDR1 SGHVS and CDR2 FQNEAQ. The CDR3 extends over 15 amino acids. This CDR3 reads CASSLGGDGAQPQHF. The CDR3 DNA is TGTGCCAGCAGCTTAGGAGGGGACGGAGCTCAGCCCCAGCATTTT.

The chain carries TRBV11-2 and TRBJ1-5; the D is unclear. The CDR3 is made up of 13 amino acids. V shed 2 bases and J shed 1 base, with 3 bases lying between them. The germline gives CDR1 SGHAT, CDR2 FQNNGV. The CDR3 is CASSLLSNQPQHF. In DNA form, the CDR3 reads TGTGCCAGCAGCTTATTGAGCAATCAGCCCCAGCATTTT.

The CDR3 DNA is TGTGCCAGCAGTAAGTGGATTCGCGTAGGTAGCACAGATACGCAGTATTTT. Its protein product is CASSKWIRVGSTDTQYF. The gene calls are TRBV3-1 and TRBJ2-3; D is ambiguous. CDR3 length: 17 residues. The ends were cut back, 6 bases at V and 0 bases at J, with 19 bases in the middle. Germline V gene lookup returns CDR1 LGHDT and CDR2 YNNKEL (reference sequence).

This clonotype was seen ten or more times. The V and J genes are TRBV9 and TRBJ2-1; D is perhaps TRBD2 (6 bases). The germline V gene encodes CDR1 SGDLS and CDR2 YYNGEE. The CDR3 runs 15 residues. Trimming stripped 3 bases from V and 5 bases from J, with 15 bases between. The CDR3, as DNA: TGTGCCAGCAGCGATGTTCGTGGGGGGAACAATGAGCAGTTCTTC. Its protein product is CASSDVRGGNNEQFF.

This clonotype is medium-sized within its sample. V is TRBV6-2 or TRBV6-3 and J is TRBJ1-5, with TRBD1 identical over 7 bases. V was pared by 11 bases and J by 7 bases, with 5 bases of the junction left unmatched. The germline CDR1 and CDR2 sequences are MNHEY and SVGEGT. The length of the CDR3 is 11 residues. The DNA of the CDR3 is TGTGCCGCAGGGGGGGTCCAGCCCCAGCATTTT. Protein product: CAAGGVQPQHF.

By share, this clonotype counts as medium-sized. The rearrangement links TRBV6-5 to TRBJ1-1, with D maybe TRBD1 (5 bases). Trimming pared 6 bases from V and 1 base from J, leaving 15 bases between. The CDR3 is made up of 15 amino acids. Germline assignment: CDR1 MNHEY and CDR2 SVGAGI. The DNA of the CDR3 is TGTGCCAGCAGCCCAGACAGTTGGGAGAACACTGAAGCTTTCTTT. It translates to CASSPDSWENTEAFF.

This clonotype turned up a few times. This rearrangement joins TRBV16 to TRBJ2-7; D gene unclear. The germline gives CDR1 KGHSY, CDR2 FQNENV. V was shortened by 1 base and J by 2 bases, with 12 bases between the two germline ends. The CDR3 has 15 residues. Written as DNA, the CDR3 is TGTGCCAGCAGCCAATTAATATCTGTGACCTACGAGCAGTACTTC. Amino acid sequence: CASSQLISVTYEQYF.

There are many counts of this clonotype. The chain has TRBV6-5 and TRBJ2-3; D is ambiguous. The CDR3 runs to 14 residues. The germline CDR1 and CDR2 sequences are MNHEY and SVGAGI. V was trimmed by 2 bases and J by 5 bases, leaving 11 bases between them. CDR3 DNA: TGTGCCAGCAGTTACCGGTATTCTTTAGATACGCAGTATTTT. Amino acid sequence: CASSYRYSLDTQYF.

This clonotype was found a few times. A much larger clone lies a single base off, so this may be a read error. This chain connects TRBV4-1 to TRBJ2-1; D might be TRBD2 (6 bases). The CDR3 consists of 15 residues. CDR1 and CDR2 (germline): MGHRA, YSYEKL. With 5 bases removed from V and 4 bases from J, the gap between germline ends came to 15 bases. In nucleotides, the CDR3 is TGCGCCAGCAGCGCCGGGACTGGCGGTTACAATGAGCAGTTCTTC. Its translation: CASSAGTGGYNEQFF.

This clonotype has more than one count but fewer than ten. A much larger clonotype is one base distant, so this may be a read error. The gene calls are TRBV6-6 and TRBJ1-1; D gene unclear. V was pared by 6 bases and J by 0 bases, with 14 bases between. Germline V gene data show CDR1 as MNHNY and CDR2 as SVGAGI (reference sequence). The CDR3 loop spans 15 amino acids. CDR3 region: CASSWAAHLNTEAFF. Here the CDR3 DNA reads TGTGCCAGCAGCTGGGCAGCTCATCTGAACACTGAAGCTTTCTTT.

A few counts support this clonotype. The rearrangement links TRBV7-8 to TRBJ2-7; D ambiguous. The germline V gene encodes CDR1 SGHVS and CDR2 FQNEAQ. The length of the CDR3 is 11 residues. Trimming removed 5 bases at V and 4 bases at J, with 6 bases between. The DNA of the CDR3 is TGTGCCAGCAGCACTACATACGAGCAGTACTTC. This gives the protein CASSTTYEQYF.

As for this clonotype: Given a much more abundant clone one base away, this may be a read error. The rearrangement joins TRBV4-1 to TRBJ2-7, with D maybe TRBD2 (5 bases). This CDR3 is 15 amino acids long. The germline V gene encodes CDR1 MGHRA and CDR2 YSYEKL. V lost 1 base and J 3 bases, leaving 13 bases between the germline ends. The CDR3 region has the DNA TGCGCCAGCAGCCAAGGACTCGTGGGAGTCTACGAGCAGTACTTC. It is translated as CASSQGLVGVYEQYF.

Concerning this clonotype itself: Just one base apart from a much larger clone, this may be a read error. The V call is TRBV10-2, the J call TRBJ2-7; no firm D call. This CDR3 comprises 12 residues. Germline values: CDR1 WSHSY, CDR2 SAAADI. CDR3 in amino acids: CASRSSSYERYF. The CDR3 DNA reads TGCGCCAGCAGGTCCAGCTCCTACGAGCGGTACTTC.

The chain links TRBV9 to TRBJ2-1; D unclear. The germline CDR1 and CDR2 sequences are SGDLS and YYNGEE. The CDR3 consists of 14 residues. Trimming took 10 bases from V and 8 from J, leaving 22 bases between them. CDR3 region: CAGNKQLFSDEQFF. The CDR3 DNA is TGTGCCGGCAATAAGCAGCTTTTTAGTGATGAGCAGTTCTTC.

This clonotype showed up many times. The genes are TRBV20-1 and TRBJ2-7; 10 nucleotides agree with TRBD2. This CDR3 is 12 amino acids long. V lost 6 bases and J lost 1; bases outside the gene matches: 0. The germline V gene has CDR1 DFQATT and CDR2 SNEGSKA (reference sequence). The CDR3, as DNA: TGCAGTGCGGGACTAGCGTCCTACGAGCAGTACTTC. Protein sequence: CSAGLASYEQYF.

This clonotype is medium-sized (0.01 to 0.1%) in the sample. This chain connects TRBV9 to TRBJ2-1; 8 nucleotides line up with TRBD1. The CDR3 runs to 14 residues. V lost 0 bases to trimming and J lost 7 bases; unmatched junction nucleotides: 3. CDR1 is SGDLS and CDR2 is YYNGEE in the germline V gene. This chain's CDR3 is CASSVGTGPNEQFF. Written as DNA, the CDR3 is TGTGCCAGCAGCGTAGGGACAGGGCCAAATGAGCAGTTCTTC. Drawing the rest from reference TRBV9 and TRBJ2-1, the complete variable domain is DSGVTQTPKHLITATGQRVTLRCSPRSGDLSVYWYQQSLDQGLQFLIQYYNGEERAKGNILERFSAQQFPDLHSELNLSSLELGDSALYFCASSVGTGPNEQFFGPGTRLTVL.

Judged by abundance, this clonotype is medium-sized. This chain joins TRBV11-3 and TRBJ2-1, with TRBD2 matching 16 bases. V lost 5 bases and J lost 7; bases outside the gene matches: 11. This CDR3 has 18 residues. Germline CDR1 SGHNT, CDR2 YENEEA. The chain's CDR3 is CASSQNPGLAGGLNEQFF. CDR3 in DNA: TGTGCCAGCAGCCAGAACCCGGGACTAGCGGGAGGGCTAAATGAGCAGTTCTTC.

The chain has TRBV6-1 and TRBJ2-1; 7 nucleotides match TRBD1. CDR3 length: 13 residues. The germline CDR1 and CDR2 sequences are MNHNS and SASEGT. With 10 bases clipped from V and 0 bases from J, the junction kept 3 bases outside the gene matches. This chain's CDR3 is CANRDSSYNEQFF. The CDR3 DNA follows: TGTGCCAACCGGGACAGCTCCTACAATGAGCAGTTCTTC.

Ten or more counts support this clonotype. At one boundary the junction diverges from the germline segment, which might be a read error. The gene calls are TRBV7-2 and TRBJ2-3, with 10 bases matching TRBD2. Per the germline V gene, CDR1 is SGHTA and CDR2 is FQGNSA. This CDR3 has 15 residues. CDR3 amino acids: CASSLAGAGTDTQYF. For the CDR3, the DNA is TGTGCCAGCAGCCTAGCGGGAGCGGGCACAGATACGCAGTATTTT.

In its sample, this clonotype ranks as large. The V and J genes are TRBV5-1 and TRBJ1-1; 7 bases are shared with TRBD1. This CDR3 is 14 amino acids long. V was clipped by 4 bases and J by 1 base; unmatched bases: 4. Germline assignment: CDR1 SGHRS and CDR2 YFSETQ. CDR3 DNA sequence: TGCGCCAGCAGCCCGGGACAGCCGAACACTGAAGCTTTCTTT. Translated: CASSPGQPNTEAFF.

J is TRBJ2-7 and V is TRBV18, with D perhaps TRBD1 (5 bases). This CDR3 contains 13 residues. From germline, CDR1 is KGHSH and CDR2 LQKENI. Deletions cut 5 bases from V and 5 bases from J, with 13 bases between. The chain's CDR3 is CASSLGADHEQYF. The CDR3 DNA sequence: TGTGCCAGCTCATTAGGGGCCGACCACGAGCAGTACTTC.

This clonotype was observed a handful of times. A much more abundant neighbour one base away suggests this may be a read error. The genes are TRBV10-3 and TRBJ2-1; no clear D gene. Trimming left V 8 bases short and J 7 bases short, with 15 bases between. The CDR3 extends over 13 amino acids. The germline CDR1 and CDR2 sequences are ENHRY and SYGVKD. The CDR3 region is CAIGRQHENEQFF. CDR3 in DNA: TGTGCCATCGGTCGGCAGCATGAAAATGAGCAGTTCTTC.

This clonotype was found many times. The chain joins TRBV4-1 to TRBJ2-1; no definite D call. The CDR3 extends over 15 amino acids. The V and J ends lost 0 bases and 3 bases respectively, with 9 bases between them. The V gene's germline CDR1 is MGHRA and CDR2 YSYEKL. The CDR3 is CASSQDIWGYNEQFF. Written as DNA, the CDR3 is TGCGCCAGCAGCCAAGATATCTGGGGCTACAATGAGCAGTTCTTC.

The sample holds many counts of this clonotype. V usage is TRBV30 and J usage is TRBJ2-1, with TRBD1 matching over 10 bases. The CDR3 is 15 residues long. Trimming cost V 5 bases and J 4 bases; bases outside gene matches: 8. Germline-derived CDR1 and CDR2 are GTSNPN and SVGIG (reference sequence). The DNA for the CDR3 is TGTGCCTGGGGGGCCCGGGACAGGGGATACAATGAGCAGTTCTTC. This translates into CAWGARDRGYNEQFF.

This clonotype came up many times. The gene calls are TRBV7-9 and TRBJ1-6; 9 nucleotides line up with TRBD1. With V trimmed by 4 bases and J by 10 bases, 11 bases remained unmatched. Germline CDR1 is SEHNR and CDR2 is FQNEAQ (reference sequence). This CDR3 contains 16 residues. The chain's CDR3 is CASSSPRDREGSPLHF. CDR3 nucleotide sequence: TGTGCCAGCAGCTCCCCTCGGGACAGGGAGGGATCACCCCTCCACTTT.